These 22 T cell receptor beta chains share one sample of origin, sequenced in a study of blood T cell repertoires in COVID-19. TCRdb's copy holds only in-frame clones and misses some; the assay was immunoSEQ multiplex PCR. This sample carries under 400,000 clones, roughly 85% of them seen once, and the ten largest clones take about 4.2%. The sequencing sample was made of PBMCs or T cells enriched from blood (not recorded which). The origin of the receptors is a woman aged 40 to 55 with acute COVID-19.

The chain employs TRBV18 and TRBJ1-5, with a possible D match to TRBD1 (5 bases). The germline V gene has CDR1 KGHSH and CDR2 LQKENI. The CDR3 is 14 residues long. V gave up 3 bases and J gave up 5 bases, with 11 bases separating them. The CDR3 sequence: CASSPTGGDQPQHF. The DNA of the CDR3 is TGTGCCAGCTCACCGACGGGAGGGGATCAGCCCCAGCATTTT. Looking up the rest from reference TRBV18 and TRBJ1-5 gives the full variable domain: NAGVMQNPRHLVRRRGQEARLRCSPMKGHSHVYWYRQLPEEGLKFMVYLQKENIIDESGMPKERFSAEFPKEGPSILRIQQVVRGDSAAYFCASSPTGGDQPQHFGDGTRLSIL.

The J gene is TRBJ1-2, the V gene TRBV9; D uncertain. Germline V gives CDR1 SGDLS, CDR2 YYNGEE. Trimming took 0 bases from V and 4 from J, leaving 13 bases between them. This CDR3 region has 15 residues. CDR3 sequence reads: CASSVGLEFTYGYTF. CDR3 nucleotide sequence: TGTGCCAGCAGCGTAGGACTTGAGTTTACCTATGGCTACACCTTC. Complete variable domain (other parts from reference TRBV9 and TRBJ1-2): DSGVTQTPKHLITATGQRVTLRCSPRSGDLSVYWYQQSLDQGLQFLIQYYNGEERAKGNILERFSAQQFPDLHSELNLSSLELGDSALYFCASSVGLEFTYGYTFGSGTRLTVV.

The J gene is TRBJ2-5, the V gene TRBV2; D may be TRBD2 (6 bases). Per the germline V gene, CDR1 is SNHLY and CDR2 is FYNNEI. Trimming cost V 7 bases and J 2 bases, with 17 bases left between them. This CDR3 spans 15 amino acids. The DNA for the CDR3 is TGTGCCAGCACTAAACTTGCGGGACCACAAGAGACCCAGTACTTC. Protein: CASTKLAGPQETQYF.

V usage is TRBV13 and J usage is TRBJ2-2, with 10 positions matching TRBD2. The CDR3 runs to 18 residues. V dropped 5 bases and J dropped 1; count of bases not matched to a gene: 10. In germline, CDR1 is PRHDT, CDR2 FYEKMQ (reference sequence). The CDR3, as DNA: TGTGCCAGCAGCGGACTAGCGGACGACAATTTGAACACCGGGGAGCTGTTTTTT. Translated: CASSGLADDNLNTGELFF.

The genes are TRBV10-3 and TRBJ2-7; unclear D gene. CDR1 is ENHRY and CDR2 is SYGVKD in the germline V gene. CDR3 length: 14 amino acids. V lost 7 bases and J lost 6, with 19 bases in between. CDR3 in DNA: TGTGCCATCATAAGATCGAATCGGGTCGCCGAGCAGTACTTC. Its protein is CAIIRSNRVAEQYF.

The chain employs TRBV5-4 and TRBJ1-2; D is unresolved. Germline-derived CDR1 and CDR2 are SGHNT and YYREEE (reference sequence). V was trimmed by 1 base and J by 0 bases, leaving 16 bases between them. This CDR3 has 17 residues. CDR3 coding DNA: TGTGCCAGCAGCTTGAGTACTCGGAGAGGAGCTAACTATGGCTACACCTTC. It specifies CASSLSTRRGANYGYTF.

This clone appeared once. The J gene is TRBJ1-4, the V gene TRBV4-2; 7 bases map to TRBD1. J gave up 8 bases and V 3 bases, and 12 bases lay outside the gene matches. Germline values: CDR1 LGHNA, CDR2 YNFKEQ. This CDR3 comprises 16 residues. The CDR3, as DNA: TGTGCCAGCAGCCAGTCCTACAGGGGACGGCGGGAAAAACTGTTTTTT. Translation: CASSQSYRGRREKLFF.

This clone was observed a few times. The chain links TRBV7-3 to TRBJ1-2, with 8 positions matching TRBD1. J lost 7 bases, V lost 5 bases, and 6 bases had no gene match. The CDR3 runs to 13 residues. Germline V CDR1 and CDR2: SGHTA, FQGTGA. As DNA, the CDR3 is TGTGCCAGCAGCGCCGCAGGGGGCACTGGCTACACCTTC. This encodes CASSAAGGTGYTF.

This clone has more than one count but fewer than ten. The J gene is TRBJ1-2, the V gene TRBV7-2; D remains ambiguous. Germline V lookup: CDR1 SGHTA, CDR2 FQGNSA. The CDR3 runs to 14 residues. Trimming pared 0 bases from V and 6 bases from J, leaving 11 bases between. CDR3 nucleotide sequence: TGTGCCAGCAGCTTAGCGCACCGGGTCGATGGCTACACCTTC. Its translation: CASSLAHRVDGYTF.

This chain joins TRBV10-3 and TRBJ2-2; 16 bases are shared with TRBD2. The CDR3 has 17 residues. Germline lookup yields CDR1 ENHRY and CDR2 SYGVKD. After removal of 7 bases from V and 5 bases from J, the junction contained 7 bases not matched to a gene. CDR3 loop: CAINQGLAGGITGELFF. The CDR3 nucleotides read TGTGCCATCAATCAGGGACTAGCGGGAGGGATAACCGGGGAGCTGTTTTTT.

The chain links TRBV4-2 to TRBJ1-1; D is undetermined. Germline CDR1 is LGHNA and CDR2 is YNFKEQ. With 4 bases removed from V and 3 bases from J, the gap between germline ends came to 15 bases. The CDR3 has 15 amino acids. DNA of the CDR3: TGTGCCAGCAGCCTCGCCCCCAATACGGACACTGAAGCTTTCTTT. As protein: CASSLAPNTDTEAFF.

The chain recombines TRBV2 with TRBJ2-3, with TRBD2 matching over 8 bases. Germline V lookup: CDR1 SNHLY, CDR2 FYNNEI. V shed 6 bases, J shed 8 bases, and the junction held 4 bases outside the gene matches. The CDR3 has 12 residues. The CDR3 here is CASRAGVSTQYF. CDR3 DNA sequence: TGTGCCAGCAGAGCGGGAGTCTCTACGCAGTATTTT.

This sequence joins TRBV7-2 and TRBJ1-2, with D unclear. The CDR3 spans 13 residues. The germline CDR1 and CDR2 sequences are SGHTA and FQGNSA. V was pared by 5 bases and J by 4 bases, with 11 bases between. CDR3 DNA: TGTGCCAGCAGCGCAGACAACCCCTATGGCTACACCTTC. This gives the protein CASSADNPYGYTF. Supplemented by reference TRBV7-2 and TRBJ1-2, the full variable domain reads GAGVSQSPSNKVTEKGKDVELRCDPISGHTALYWYRQSLGQGLEFLIYFQGNSAPDKSGLPSDRFSAERTGGSVSTLTIQRTQQEDSAVYLCASSADNPYGYTFGSGTRLTVV.

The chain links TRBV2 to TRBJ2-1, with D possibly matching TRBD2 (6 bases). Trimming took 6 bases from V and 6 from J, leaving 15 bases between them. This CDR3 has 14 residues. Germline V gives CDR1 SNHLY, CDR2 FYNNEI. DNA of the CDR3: TGTGCCAGCAGGGGGAGCGGGTATCTCAATGAGCAGTTCTTC. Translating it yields CASRGSGYLNEQFF.

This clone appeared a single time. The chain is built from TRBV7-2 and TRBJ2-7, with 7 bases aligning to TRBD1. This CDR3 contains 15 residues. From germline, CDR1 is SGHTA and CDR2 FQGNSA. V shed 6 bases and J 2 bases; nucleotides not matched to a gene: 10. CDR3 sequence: CASSPNRGAAYEQYF. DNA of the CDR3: TGTGCCAGCAGTCCTAACAGGGGAGCGGCCTACGAGCAGTACTTC.

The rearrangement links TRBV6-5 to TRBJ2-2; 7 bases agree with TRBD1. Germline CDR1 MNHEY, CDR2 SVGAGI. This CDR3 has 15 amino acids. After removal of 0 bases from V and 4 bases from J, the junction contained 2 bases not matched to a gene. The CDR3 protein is CASSYSRGLTGELFF. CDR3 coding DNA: TGTGCCAGCAGTTACTCGAGGGGGCTCACCGGGGAGCTGTTTTTT.

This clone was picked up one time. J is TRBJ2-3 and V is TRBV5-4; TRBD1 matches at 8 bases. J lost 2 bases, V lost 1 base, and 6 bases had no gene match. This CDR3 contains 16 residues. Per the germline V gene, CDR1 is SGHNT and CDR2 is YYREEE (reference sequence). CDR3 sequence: CASSLKGQAITDTQYF. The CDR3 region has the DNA TGTGCCAGCAGCTTGAAGGGACAGGCTATCACAGATACGCAGTATTTT.

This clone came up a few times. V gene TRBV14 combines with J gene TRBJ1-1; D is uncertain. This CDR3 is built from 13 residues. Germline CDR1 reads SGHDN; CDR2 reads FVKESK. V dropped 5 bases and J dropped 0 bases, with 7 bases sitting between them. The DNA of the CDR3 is TGTGCCAGCAGCAGAGGGCTGAACACTGAAGCTTTCTTT. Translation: CASSRGLNTEAFF.

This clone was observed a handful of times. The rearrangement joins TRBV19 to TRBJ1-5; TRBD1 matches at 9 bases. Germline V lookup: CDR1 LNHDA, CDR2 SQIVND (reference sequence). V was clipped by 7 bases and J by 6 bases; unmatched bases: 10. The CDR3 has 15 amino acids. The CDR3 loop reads CASISQQGAGQPQHF. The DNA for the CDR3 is TGTGCCAGTATTTCACAACAGGGGGCCGGTCAGCCCCAGCATTTT.

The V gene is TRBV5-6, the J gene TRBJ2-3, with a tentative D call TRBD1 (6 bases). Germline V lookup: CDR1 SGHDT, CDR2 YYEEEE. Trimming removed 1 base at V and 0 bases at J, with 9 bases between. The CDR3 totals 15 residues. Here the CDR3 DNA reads TGTGCCAGCAGCTTGCCAGGGGTCAGCACAGATACGCAGTATTTT. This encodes CASSLPGVSTDTQYF. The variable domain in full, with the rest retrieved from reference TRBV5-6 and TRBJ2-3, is DAGVTQSPTHLIKTRGQQVTLRCSPKSGHDTVSWYQQALGQGPQFIFQYYEEEERQRGNFPDRFSGHQFPNYSSELNVNALLLGDSALYLCASSLPGVSTDTQYFGPGTRLTVL.

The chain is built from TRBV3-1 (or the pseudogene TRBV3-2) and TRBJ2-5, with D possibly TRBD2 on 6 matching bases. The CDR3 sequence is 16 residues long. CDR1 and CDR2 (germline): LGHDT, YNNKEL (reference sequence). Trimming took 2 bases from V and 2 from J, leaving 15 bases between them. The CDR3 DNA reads TGTGCCAGCAGCCAAAGGACTACCCTAAGACAAGAGACCCAGTACTTC. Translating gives CASSQRTTLRQETQYF.

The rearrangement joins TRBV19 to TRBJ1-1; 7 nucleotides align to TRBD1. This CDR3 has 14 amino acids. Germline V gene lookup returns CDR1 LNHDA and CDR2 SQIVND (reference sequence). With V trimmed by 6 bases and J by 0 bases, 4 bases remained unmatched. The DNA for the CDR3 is TGTGCCAGTAGCTACGACAGGGTGAACACTGAAGCTTTCTTT. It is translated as CASSYDRVNTEAFF.